This T cell receptor beta chain was sequenced in a study of T cells after yellow fever vaccination. General observations from the study: FACS-sorted repertoires might harbor abundant contaminating clonotypes from the bulk population.

The V gene lost 0 bases and the J gene lost 4 bases, with 9 bases spanning the gap. Germline V gene lookup returns CDR1 DFQATT and CDR2 SNEGSKA (reference sequence). The CDR3 loop spans 13 amino acids. TCRdb analysed the 5' RACE reads with MiXCR anew, one entry per CDR3 protein. The sample includes around 550,000 distinct CDR3 sequences, 15% to 20% of them seen just once. About this clonotype itself: The antigen remains unidentified.

The genes are TRBV20-1 and TRBJ1-2; perhaps TRBD1 as D (6 bases). The sequence was collected from a man between 25 and 39 years old who received the YFV17D yellow fever vaccine. Specimen: PBMCs, collected 15 days after the yellow fever booster vaccination. The CDR3 bases are TGCAGTGCTAGAGATCTCAGGGGCTATGGCTACACCTTC. Translated: CSARDLRGYGYTF.